These 22 T cell receptor beta chains were all obtained from the same sample, sequenced in a study of shared clonotypes between healthy human individuals. Sequenced by immunoSEQ multiplex PCR; TCRdb stores in-frame clones only, minus some. Among around 500,000 clones, approximately 79% were seen once, and the ten largest hold over 9.5%. The sample taken for sequencing was PBMCs. The receptor set was obtained from a woman aged 40 to 55 in good health. Some clones in this sample may be carry-over from other donors' samples.

The rearrangement joins TRBV5-1 to TRBJ1-5; no clear D. This CDR3 region has 15 residues. With 0 bases removed from V and 0 bases from J, the gap between germline ends came to 7 bases. From germline, CDR1 is SGHRS and CDR2 YFSETQ. CDR3 in DNA: TGCGCCAGCAGCTTGGGCCCGTATAGCAATCAGCCCCAGCATTTT. Residues: CASSLGPYSNQPQHF.

J is TRBJ2-5 and V is TRBV30; possibly TRBD1 for D (6 bases). Germline CDR1 is GTSNPN and CDR2 is SVGIG (reference sequence). This CDR3 contains 13 residues. The ends were cut back, 1 base at V and 10 bases at J, with 16 bases in the middle. CDR3 in amino acids: CAWSGTVTRIQYF. For the CDR3, the DNA is TGTGCCTGGAGTGGGACAGTAACGCGTATCCAGTACTTC. The full variable domain, rest sourced from reference TRBV30 and TRBJ2-5, is SQTIHQWPATLVQPVGSPLSLECTVEGTSNPNLYWYRQAAGRGLQLLFYSVGIGQISSEVPQNLSASRPQDRQFILSSKKLLLSDSGFYLCAWSGTVTRIQYFGPGTRLLVL.

This chain links TRBV29-1 with TRBJ1-1, with D unresolved. Deletions cut 7 bases from V and 3 bases from J, with 15 bases between. There are 13 residues in the CDR3. Germline V gene data show CDR1 as SQVTM and CDR2 as ANQGSEA. The CDR3: CSAGPHTDTEAFF. The DNA for the CDR3 is TGCAGCGCTGGGCCTCATACGGACACTGAAGCTTTCTTT.

J is TRBJ2-3 and V is TRBV2; TRBD2 agrees at 7 bases. CDR1 SNHLY and CDR2 FYNNEI come from the germline V gene. Trimming at V came to 8 bases and at J to 0 bases, leaving 11 bases not matched to a gene. The CDR3 contains 16 residues. CDR3 nucleotide sequence: TGTGCCAGCCTTCCGGGACTATTCTTTAGCACAGATACGCAGTATTTT. Amino acids: CASLPGLFFSTDTQYF.

The chain recombines TRBV6-1 with TRBJ2-7, with D perhaps given as TRBD1 or TRBD2 (5 bases each). The germline gives CDR1 MNHNS, CDR2 SASEGT. The length of the CDR3 is 15 residues. V gave up 2 bases and J gave up 1 base, with 12 bases separating them. CDR3: CASSELSGSSYEQYF. In DNA, the CDR3 is TGTGCCAGCAGTGAATTGTCAGGGAGTTCCTACGAGCAGTACTTC.

This clone occurred many times. This chain uses TRBV27 with TRBJ2-7; TRBD2 aligns across 7 bases. The V gene's germline CDR1 is MNHEY and CDR2 SMNVEV (reference sequence). After removal of 2 bases from V and 0 bases from J, the junction contained 4 bases not matched to a gene. The CDR3 spans 15 residues. The chain's CDR3 is CASSLMGGISYEQYF. The CDR3 DNA reads TGTGCCAGCAGTTTAATGGGGGGGATCTCCTACGAGCAGTACTTC.

The chain uses TRBV10-1 and TRBJ2-5, with D possibly matching TRBD2 (5 bases). CDR1 is WNHNN, CDR2 SYGVQD, per germline (reference sequence). Trimming stripped 0 bases from V and 5 bases from J, with 16 bases between. The CDR3 spans 16 residues. The CDR3 sequence is CASSESRGRRRETQYF. CDR3 nucleotides: TGCGCCAGCAGTGAGTCTCGGGGTCGAAGGAGGGAGACCCAGTACTTC.

This clone came up once. The gene calls are TRBV5-1 and TRBJ2-1, with a weak D call TRBD2 (6 bases). Trimming stripped 4 bases from V and 7 bases from J, with 18 bases between. Per the germline V gene, CDR1 is SGHRS and CDR2 is YFSETQ. The CDR3 is 15 amino acids. This chain's CDR3 is CASSLGGGMGNEQFF. CDR3 in DNA: TGCGCCAGCAGCCTCGGTGGGGGGATGGGAAATGAGCAGTTCTTC.

This chain connects TRBV11-1 to TRBJ1-3; no reliable D call. The CDR3 sequence is 16 residues long. Germline V lookup: CDR1 SGHAT, CDR2 FQDESV (reference sequence). V was clipped by 4 bases and J by 0 bases, with 13 bases between them. The CDR3 loop reads CASSSWTDISGNTIYF. CDR3 nucleotides: TGTGCCAGCAGCTCATGGACGGATATCTCTGGAAACACCATATATTTT.

This clone came up once. This rearrangement joins TRBV5-1 to TRBJ1-1; 8 nucleotides align to TRBD1. Germline V gene data show CDR1 as SGHRS and CDR2 as YFSETQ. Trimming took 5 bases from V and 0 from J; bases not matched to a gene: 9. The CDR3 runs 16 residues. CDR3 in DNA: TGCGCCAGCAGTTTACCGGGACAGGCGTTGAACACTGAAGCTTTCTTT. Amino acids: CASSLPGQALNTEAFF.

The CDR3 loop reads CASSYQREADEQYF. CDR3 DNA sequence: TGTGCCAGCAGTTACCAGCGGGAGGCCGACGAGCAGTACTTC. J is TRBJ2-7 and V is TRBV6-6; the match to TRBD2 covers 9 bases. Germline CDR1 is MNHNY and CDR2 is SVGAGI (reference sequence). The CDR3 sequence is 14 residues long. Trimming removed 2 bases from V and 5 bases from J; junction bases left unmatched: 4.

This chain joins TRBV7-2 and TRBJ2-2; D perhaps matches TRBD2 (5 bases). There are 14 residues in the CDR3. Germline assignment: CDR1 SGHTA and CDR2 FQGNSA. V was clipped by 5 bases and J by 4 bases, with 11 bases between them. The DNA for the CDR3 is TGTGCCAGCAGCGAGAGGGCGGTCACCGGGGAGCTGTTTTTT. Amino acid sequence: CASSERAVTGELFF. Filled out from reference TRBV7-2 and TRBJ2-2, the complete variable domain reads GAGVSQSPSNKVTEKGKDVELRCDPISGHTALYWYRQSLGQGLEFLIYFQGNSAPDKSGLPSDRFSAERTGGSVSTLTIQRTQQEDSAVYLCASSERAVTGELFFGEGSRLTVL.

The V call is TRBV9, the J call TRBJ2-3; 7 bases line up with TRBD1. This CDR3 contains 14 residues. V shed 4 bases and J 0 bases; nucleotides not matched to a gene: 2. Germline CDR1 SGDLS, CDR2 YYNGEE. CDR3 nucleotides: TGTGCCAGCAGCTTGACAGGGAGCACAGATACGCAGTATTTT. Amino acids: CASSLTGSTDTQYF.

This clone occurred many times. The chain has TRBV6-5 and TRBJ1-1, with D possibly TRBD1 on 5 matching bases. Germline assignment: CDR1 MNHEY and CDR2 SVGAGI. CDR3 length equals 14 residues. The ends were cut back, 5 bases at V and 6 bases at J, with 16 bases in the middle. CDR3 bases: TGTGCCAGCAGTGAAGTGACGGGGGTAGCTGAAGCTTTCTTT. As protein: CASSEVTGVAEAFF.

The chain carries TRBV19 and TRBJ2-5; D might be TRBD1 (5 bases). The germline V and J ends were trimmed by 4 bases and 1 base, with 10 bases remaining between them. Germline V lookup: CDR1 LNHDA, CDR2 SQIVND (reference sequence). The CDR3 extends over 14 amino acids. In DNA form, the CDR3 reads TGTGCCAGTAGTAACACAGGATTCCAAGAGACCCAGTACTTC. This translates into CASSNTGFQETQYF.

This rearrangement joins TRBV5-1 to TRBJ2-7; TRBD2 matches at 14 bases. The V gene's germline CDR1 is SGHRS and CDR2 YFSETQ. The CDR3 runs to 18 residues. V lost 0 bases and J lost 1; bases outside the gene matches: 6. The CDR3, as DNA: TGCGCCAGCAGCTTGGGACTAGCGGGAGGGCCGGGTTCCTACGAGCAGTACTTC. Its translation is CASSLGLAGGPGSYEQYF.

This chain joins TRBV28 and TRBJ2-7; 11 bases align to TRBD2. Germline CDR1 is MDHEN and CDR2 is SYDVKM. The CDR3 spans 16 residues. J lost 2 bases, V lost 2 bases, and 5 bases had no gene match. In DNA form, the CDR3 reads TGTGCCAGCAGTTTAGCAATAGCGGGAGGGCCCTACGAGCAGTACTTC. The encoded protein is CASSLAIAGGPYEQYF.

The CDR3 nucleotides are TGTGCCAGCAGCGTAGGTCTACAGGCCGGCTACGAGCAGTACTTC. Translation gives CASSVGLQAGYEQYF. The chain is built from TRBV9 and TRBJ2-7, with D possibly matching TRBD1 (5 bases). CDR3 length: 15 amino acids. In germline, CDR1 is SGDLS, CDR2 YYNGEE. The V end lost 0 bases, the J end lost 3 bases, and 13 bases lay between the germline ends. The whole variable domain, remainder taken from reference TRBV9 and TRBJ2-7, is DSGVTQTPKHLITATGQRVTLRCSPRSGDLSVYWYQQSLDQGLQFLIQYYNGEERAKGNILERFSAQQFPDLHSELNLSSLELGDSALYFCASSVGLQAGYEQYFGPGTRLTVT.

This CDR3 reads CASSSPREQYF. The CDR3 bases are TGTGCCAGCAGTTCCCCGCGAGAGCAGTACTTC. The chain employs TRBV28 and TRBJ2-7; D is ambiguous. CDR3 size: 11 residues. Trimming stripped 4 bases from V and 7 bases from J, with 8 bases between. CDR1 and CDR2 (germline): MDHEN, SYDVKM.

This clone was seen only a few times. The sample holds other DNA sequences that translate to the same CDR3. This sequence joins TRBV28 and TRBJ1-2; D gene ambiguous. Trimming removed 3 bases at V and 4 bases at J, with 6 bases between. The CDR3 spans 12 residues. CDR1 MDHEN and CDR2 SYDVKM come from the germline V gene. CDR3 sequence reads: CASSLGGYGYTF. In nucleotides, the CDR3 is TGTGCCAGCAGTTTGGGTGGCTATGGCTACACCTTC.

The V call is TRBV9, the J call TRBJ2-7; 12 nucleotides align to TRBD1. The germline CDR1 and CDR2 sequences are SGDLS and YYNGEE. CDR3 length equals 14 residues. The J segment lost 7 bases and the V segment lost 2 bases, leaving 4 bases of the junction unmatched. CDR3 residues: CASSVGQGAREQYF. CDR3 coding DNA: TGTGCCAGCAGCGTGGGACAGGGGGCGCGAGAGCAGTACTTC.

The gene calls are TRBV10-1 and TRBJ2-7; D is possibly TRBD2 (6 bases). From germline, CDR1 is WNHNN and CDR2 SYGVQD (reference sequence). CDR3 length: 14 amino acids. V lost 0 bases and J 6 bases, leaving 12 bases between the germline ends. CDR3 protein: CASSESGGFSEQYF. As DNA, the CDR3 is TGCGCCAGCAGTGAGTCTGGAGGGTTCTCCGAGCAGTACTTC.